The 12 T cell receptor beta chains presented below share a single source sample, sequenced in a study of control samples from healthy donors and cancer patients. The repertoire was sequenced with immunoSEQ multiplex PCR; TCRdb's copy has only in-frame clones and lacks some. The sample lists roughly 88,000 clones, 90% to 95% seen once, with approximately 1% in the top ten. The sample consisted of blood. Source of these receptors: a woman in her 30s in good health.

The chain combines TRBV18 with TRBJ2-7, with a tentative D call TRBD1 (5 bases). Germline assignment: CDR1 KGHSH and CDR2 LQKENI. V lost 2 bases and J lost 3, with 11 bases in between. This CDR3 contains 14 residues. CDR3 DNA: TGTGCCAGCTCACCAGGGGCCGTTCTCTACGAGCAGTACTTC. This translates into CASSPGAVLYEQYF.

The chain links TRBV7-2 to TRBJ2-5; 12 positions match TRBD2. This CDR3 has 16 residues. Germline values: CDR1 SGHTA, CDR2 FQGNSA. The V gene end was trimmed by 2 bases and the J gene end by 6 bases; junction bases not matched to a gene: 7. The CDR3 loop reads CASSLSPSGGAKTQYF. DNA of the CDR3: TGTGCCAGCAGCTTAAGTCCTAGCGGGGGGGCCAAGACCCAGTACTTC.

The chain has TRBV11-2 and TRBJ2-2; 12 nucleotides align to TRBD2. Trimming removed 1 base from V and 6 bases from J; junction bases left unmatched: 9. Looked up from germline, CDR1 is SGHAT and CDR2 is FQNNGV. This CDR3 is built from 18 residues. This CDR3 reads CASSLVGSSGGVPGELFF. The CDR3 bases are TGTGCCAGCAGCTTAGTAGGGTCTAGCGGGGGGGTCCCCGGGGAGCTGTTTTTT.

The CDR3 spells CASSLDTYNEKLFF. The CDR3 nucleotides are TGTGCCAGCAGCCTCGACACCTATAATGAAAAACTGTTTTTT. This chain connects TRBV7-9 to TRBJ1-4; D uncertain. The V end was cut by 5 bases, the J end by 4 bases, with 11 bases between. Germline assignment: CDR1 SEHNR and CDR2 FQNEAQ (reference sequence). The CDR3 is 14 residues long. The entire variable domain, with the rest obtained from reference TRBV7-9 and TRBJ1-4, is as follows: DTGVSQNPRHKITKRGQNVTFRCDPISEHNRLYWYRQTLGQGPEFLTYFQNEAQLEKSRLLSDRFSAERPKGSFSTLEIQRTEQGDSAMYLCASSLDTYNEKLFFGSGTQLSVL.

The chain employs TRBV7-8 and TRBJ1-1; D is unclear. The CDR3 has 13 amino acids. Per the germline V gene, CDR1 is SGHVS and CDR2 is FQNEAQ. Trimming cost V 0 bases and J 5 bases, with 7 bases left between them. CDR3 DNA: TGTGCCAGCAGCTTAGCAGAAAGGACTGAAGCTTTCTTT. Amino acid sequence: CASSLAERTEAFF. Full variable domain (outside the CDR3, taken from reference TRBV7-8 and TRBJ1-1): GAGVSQSPRYKVAKRGQDVALRCDPISGHVSLFWYQQALGQGPEFLTYFQNEAQLDKSGLPSDRFFAERPEGSVSTLKIQRTQQEDSAVYLCASSLAERTEAFFGQGTRLTVV.

The CDR3 reads CASSLEAGAFTEQFF. The CDR3 nucleotides read TGTGCCAGCAGCTTAGAAGCGGGAGCATTCACTGAGCAGTTCTTC. The J gene is TRBJ2-1, the V gene TRBV7-9; 8 bases are shared with TRBD2. Losses at the gene ends were 1 base for V and 9 bases for J; bases not matched to a gene: 8. Germline V lookup: CDR1 SEHNR, CDR2 FQNEAQ (reference sequence). The CDR3 has 15 amino acids. Based on the CDR3 plus reference TRBV7-9 and TRBJ2-1, the full variable domain is DTGVSQNPRHKITKRGQNVTFRCDPISEHNRLYWYRQTLGQGPEFLTYFQNEAQLEKSRLLSDRFSAERPKGSFSTLEIQRTEQGDSAMYLCASSLEAGAFTEQFFGPGTRLTVL.

The rearrangement links TRBV5-1 to TRBJ1-5; D is ambiguous. The CDR3 sequence is 15 residues long. Deletions cut 5 bases from V and 4 bases from J, with 16 bases between. Germline V gives CDR1 SGHRS, CDR2 YFSETQ. Here the CDR3 reads CASRGTGDPNQPQHF. CDR3 in DNA: TGCGCCAGCAGGGGAACCGGGGATCCGAATCAGCCCCAGCATTTT. Supplemented by reference TRBV5-1 and TRBJ1-5, the full variable domain reads KAGVTQTPRYLIKTRGQQVTLSCSPISGHRSVSWYQQTPGQGLQFLFEYFSETQRNKGNFPGRFSGRQFSNSRSEMNVSTLELGDSALYLCASRGTGDPNQPQHFGDGTRLSIL.

The V call is TRBV7-9, the J call TRBJ1-1; D might be TRBD1 (5 bases). Looked up from germline, CDR1 is SEHNR and CDR2 is FQNEAQ (reference sequence). V was pared by 6 bases and J by 1 base, with 9 bases between. The CDR3 consists of 13 residues. CDR3 protein: CASSWDSNTEAFF. The CDR3 nucleotides read TGTGCCAGCAGTTGGGACTCGAACACTGAAGCTTTCTTT.

The chain uses TRBV7-2 and TRBJ1-2; D may be TRBD1 (5 bases). Per germline, CDR1 SGHTA and CDR2 FQGNSA. Deletions cut 5 bases from V and 5 bases from J, with 15 bases between. The CDR3 consists of 14 residues. The CDR3 sequence: CASSTYDSGYGYTF. The CDR3 coding sequence is TGTGCCAGCAGCACCTACGACAGCGGATATGGCTACACCTTC.

This chain uses TRBV11-2 with TRBJ2-2, with D tentatively TRBD2 (6 bases). Germline CDR1 and CDR2: SGHAT and FQNNGV. V lost 8 bases and J 0 bases, leaving 19 bases between the germline ends. The CDR3 runs 17 residues. CDR3 protein: CASSDLGGAANTGELFF. CDR3 in DNA: TGTGCCAGCTCCGACCTTGGAGGGGCGGCGAACACCGGGGAGCTGTTTTTT.

The genes are TRBV4-2 and TRBJ1-2; possibly TRBD1 for D (5 bases). Trimming took 0 bases from V and 0 from J, leaving 11 bases between them. Per the germline V gene, CDR1 is LGHNA and CDR2 is YNFKEQ. The CDR3 is 16 residues long. The CDR3 DNA is TGTGCCAGCAGCCAAGATGTAGGGACCCCTAACTATGGCTACACCTTC. Translating gives CASSQDVGTPNYGYTF.

The rearrangement uses TRBV6-5 and TRBJ1-5; 7 bases are shared with TRBD1. The CDR3 sequence is 13 residues long. Losses at the gene ends were 6 bases for V and 1 base for J; bases not matched to a gene: 0. Germline CDR1 reads MNHEY; CDR2 reads SVGAGI. CDR3: CASSRGSNQPQHF. The CDR3, as DNA: TGTGCCAGCAGCAGGGGGAGCAATCAGCCCCAGCATTTT.